Presented here are 8 T cell receptor beta chains from one specimen sequenced in a study of cytomegalovirus exposure and HLA in healthy donors. Primers: 60 Vbeta forward and 13 Jbeta reverse. Libraries were prepared by immunoSEQ multiplex PCR; TCRdb keeps only in-frame clonotypes and omits some of them. The data show 150,000 to 200,000 clones, roughly 80% seen once. The sample taken for sequencing was PBMCs. Every receptor here comes from a man aged 50-60 years in good health and CMV-seropositive.

The rearrangement joins TRBV11-3 to TRBJ2-7; the match to TRBD2 covers 9 bases. The CDR3 is 13 amino acids. Germline V gene sequence: CDR1 SGHNT, CDR2 YENEEA. With 2 bases clipped from V and 10 bases from J, the junction kept 6 bases outside the gene matches. CDR3 coding DNA: TGTGCCAGCAGCTTAAACTTAGCGGGAGTACAGTACTTC. This encodes CASSLNLAGVQYF.

V usage is TRBV11-3 and J usage is TRBJ1-3; D unclear. Germline V gives CDR1 SGHNT, CDR2 YENEEA. V lost 1 base to trimming and J lost 0 bases, with 7 bases between them. The CDR3 runs 15 residues. The CDR3 DNA reads as TGTGCCAGCAGCTTAGGGACTGGCTCTGGAAACACCATATATTTT. Protein: CASSLGTGSGNTIYF.

The chain couples TRBV25-1 to TRBJ2-1, with D perhaps TRBD2 (6 bases). CDR3 length equals 16 residues. Germline CDR1 reads MGHDK; CDR2 reads SYGVNS. V lost 4 bases and J 2 bases, leaving 15 bases between the germline ends. CDR3 region: CASSAHGGNTYNEQFF. The CDR3 DNA reads as TGTGCCAGCAGTGCTCATGGGGGGAACACCTACAATGAGCAGTTCTTC.

The rearrangement links TRBV28 to TRBJ1-5; 8 bases fit TRBD1. Germline V CDR1 and CDR2: MDHEN, SYDVKM. V shed 5 bases, J shed 4 bases, and the junction held 7 bases outside the gene matches. This CDR3 is built from 15 residues. This CDR3 reads CASSPTGVGNQPQHF. The CDR3 DNA follows: TGTGCCAGCAGTCCGACAGGGGTTGGAAATCAGCCCCAGCATTTT. The entire variable domain, with the rest obtained from reference TRBV28 and TRBJ1-5, is as follows: DVKVTQSSRYLVKRTGEKVFLECVQDMDHENMFWYRQDPGLGLRLIYFSYDVKMKEKGDIPEGYSVSREKKERFSLILESASTNQTSMYLCASSPTGVGNQPQHFGDGTRLSIL.

Only one count was recorded for this clone. DNA for the CDR3: TGTGCCAGCAGCGTCGTAGCGGGAGCTGTCTACGAGCAGTACTTC. As protein: CASSVVAGAVYEQYF. The chain recombines TRBV5-4 with TRBJ2-7, with 9 bases matching TRBD2. The germline V gene has CDR1 SGHNT and CDR2 YYREEE (reference sequence). After removal of 4 bases from V and 3 bases from J, the junction contained 8 bases not matched to a gene. The CDR3 is 15 residues long.

This clone was observed once. The chain links TRBV9 to TRBJ2-1, with D maybe TRBD2 (6 bases). The CDR3 loop spans 15 amino acids. The V end was cut by 2 bases, the J end by 6 bases, with 15 bases between. Germline V CDR1 and CDR2: SGDLS, YYNGEE. This CDR3 is CASSVGGTSGNEQFF. The CDR3, as DNA: TGTGCCAGCAGCGTCGGCGGGACCTCTGGCAATGAGCAGTTCTTC.

V and J are TRBV19 and TRBJ2-7; 10 bases match TRBD1. V gave up 6 bases and J gave up 6 bases; unmatched junction bases: 8. Per germline, CDR1 LNHDA and CDR2 SQIVND (reference sequence). The CDR3 spans 14 residues. The CDR3 sequence is CASRDRGDGGEQYF. The CDR3 DNA follows: TGTGCCAGTAGGGACAGGGGGGACGGAGGCGAGCAGTACTTC.

The CDR3 DNA follows: TGTGCCAGCAGTTTCCCTAACACCGGGGAGCTGTTTTTT. As protein: CASSFPNTGELFF. The chain uses TRBV27 and TRBJ2-2; D call uncertain. V dropped 3 bases and J dropped 2 bases, with 4 bases sitting between them. The CDR3 spans 13 residues. Germline V gene sequence: CDR1 MNHEY, CDR2 SMNVEV (reference sequence).